This entry describes one T cell receptor (beta chain). Its antigen remains unidentified. TCRdb's copy holds only in-frame clones and misses some; the assay was immunoSEQ multiplex PCR. The table lists 55,000 to 60,000 clones, more than 80% of them singletons. These data originate in a study of T cell responses to AZD1222 COVID-19 vaccine. Study-wide points: Most donors were white British and more were female, and clonal diversity was possibly underestimated. Vaccination with two AZD1222 doses was followed by a rise in Spike-specific TCR breadth and depth. Dominant at 160-218 and 743-854, vaccine-associated CD4 TCRs also spanned spike.

The V gene end was trimmed by 4 bases and the J gene end by 3 bases; junction bases not matched to a gene: 7. This CDR3 is 16 amino acids long. Germline V gene sequence: CDR1 MNHNY, CDR2 SVGAGI (reference sequence). This receptor was taken from an adult in good health. The source material was peripheral blood, sampled on day 0 of MenACWY control vaccination. The rearrangement uses TRBV6-6 and TRBJ1-5; TRBD1 matches 9 bases. DNA of the CDR3: TGTGCCAGCAGTTCCCCGGGACAGGGCTCCAATCAGCCCCAGCATTTT. Encoded protein: CASSSPGQGSNQPQHF.